Each of the 20 T cell receptor beta chains below was sequenced from the same sample in a study of shared clonotypes between healthy human individuals. Here immunoSEQ multiplex PCR was the method, and the copy in TCRdb shows in-frame clones only, minus some. Counted here are over 2 million clones, approximately 95% occurring once; the ten biggest clones make up about 1.1%. In the naive CD8 group, cells lacked CD45RO and were positively selected for CCR7, so terminally differentiated effector memory CD45RA+ cells were left out. The sequenced sample was naive CD8+ T cells sorted from blood. These receptors were collected from a man aged 18 to 30 in good health.

The chain joins TRBV30 to TRBJ1-1; D unresolved. This CDR3 contains 12 residues. Germline-derived CDR1 and CDR2 are GTSNPN and SVGIG (reference sequence). The germline V and J ends were trimmed by 4 bases and 11 bases, with 17 bases remaining between them. Written as DNA, the CDR3 is TGTGCCTGGAAAGCCGAGGCCCAATGGGCTTTCTTT. It is translated as CAWKAEAQWAFF.

The gene calls are TRBV4-1 and TRBJ2-7; 8 nucleotides align to TRBD1. Per germline, CDR1 MGHRA and CDR2 YSYEKL. There are 13 residues in the CDR3. With 6 bases clipped from V and 5 bases from J, the junction kept 6 bases outside the gene matches. This CDR3 reads CASRGTQGDEQYF. In DNA form, the CDR3 reads TGCGCCAGCAGGGGTACACAGGGGGACGAGCAGTACTTC.

J is TRBJ2-7 and V is TRBV19, with TRBD2 matching over 15 bases. The CDR3 loop spans 17 amino acids. V shed 5 bases and J 3 bases; nucleotides not matched to a gene: 8. Germline CDR1 is LNHDA and CDR2 is SQIVND (reference sequence). CDR3 loop: CASSVGLAGGPLYEQYF. The CDR3 coding sequence is TGTGCCAGTAGTGTGGGACTAGCGGGAGGCCCACTCTACGAGCAGTACTTC.

The chain recombines TRBV12-5 with TRBJ1-5; D uncertain. Germline-derived CDR1 and CDR2 are LGHNT and FRNRAP. Between the trimmed V and J ends, which lost 9 bases and 0 bases, there was a span of 9 bases. This CDR3 spans 13 amino acids. The CDR3 is CASQKNSNQPQHF. Written as DNA, the CDR3 is TGTGCTAGCCAGAAGAATAGCAATCAGCCCCAGCATTTT.

This chain uses TRBV10-3 with TRBJ1-5, with a possible D match to TRBD1 (6 bases). Germline lookup yields CDR1 ENHRY and CDR2 SYGVKD. The CDR3 extends over 13 amino acids. V shed 4 bases and J shed 5 bases, with 9 bases lying between them. The CDR3 DNA is TGTGCCATCAGTGTTTCAGGGGATCAGCCCCAGCATTTT. This sequence encodes CAISVSGDQPQHF.

V gene TRBV6-5 combines with J gene TRBJ1-5; no definite D call. The CDR3 spans 12 residues. The V and J ends lost 4 bases and 9 bases respectively, with 10 bases between them. Germline loops: CDR1 MNHEY, CDR2 SVGAGI. CDR3 nucleotide sequence: TGTGCCAGCAGTTCTTATAAGGGGCCCCAGCATTTT. Its protein product is CASSSYKGPQHF.

The J gene is TRBJ2-3, the V gene TRBV6-5; tentatively, D is TRBD2 (6 bases). This CDR3 is built from 15 residues. Trimming took 1 base from V and 2 from J, leaving 10 bases between them. Germline V CDR1 and CDR2: MNHEY, SVGAGI. CDR3 bases: TGTGCCAGCAGTTACTTTAGCGGAACCACAGATACGCAGTATTTT. Translated: CASSYFSGTTDTQYF.

The V call is TRBV7-3, the J call TRBJ1-1, with a possible D match to TRBD1 (5 bases). The germline gives CDR1 SGHTA, CDR2 FQGTGA. The germline V and J ends were trimmed by 3 bases and 4 bases, with 12 bases remaining between them. The CDR3 runs 14 residues. DNA for the CDR3: TGTGCCAGCAGCTTTGGGGGGGTATCCACTGAAGCTTTCTTT. Protein sequence: CASSFGGVSTEAFF.

This clone was picked up one time. The V gene is TRBV29-1, the J gene TRBJ1-4; D is uncertain. The germline V gene has CDR1 SQVTM and CDR2 ANQGSEA. The CDR3 totals 13 residues. The V end lost 2 bases, the J end lost 2 bases, and 6 bases lay between the germline ends. The CDR3 DNA sequence: TGCAGCGTTGAAACGGGGACTAATGAAAAACTGTTTTTT. It yields the protein CSVETGTNEKLFF.

The chain uses TRBV28 and TRBJ1-2, with TRBD1 as a possible D gene (6 bases). Germline-derived CDR1 and CDR2 are MDHEN and SYDVKM. The CDR3 covers 17 residues. V lost 1 base to trimming and J lost 5 bases, with 20 bases between them. The CDR3 protein is CASSLYLLGTSDYGYTF. In DNA form, the CDR3 reads TGTGCCAGCAGTTTATATCTATTGGGGACATCGGATTATGGCTACACCTTC.

To note about this clone: The sample holds other DNA sequences that translate to the same CDR3. The chain uses TRBV6-5 and TRBJ2-7; a weak D match, TRBD1 (5 bases). V was trimmed by 2 bases and J by 1 base, leaving 12 bases between them. From germline, CDR1 is MNHEY and CDR2 SVGAGI. This CDR3 is built from 15 residues. CDR3 sequence: CASSYGQGSSYEQYF. The CDR3 DNA reads as TGTGCCAGCAGTTACGGGCAGGGATCGTCCTACGAGCAGTACTTC.

The chain employs TRBV7-9 and TRBJ2-7; 8 positions match TRBD1. The germline gives CDR1 SEHNR, CDR2 FQNEAQ (reference sequence). CDR3 length: 13 amino acids. V was pared by 5 bases and J by 6 bases, with 6 bases of the junction left unmatched. The CDR3 DNA reads TGTGCCAGCAGCGTGGACAGGGCTGGCGAGCAGTACTTC. This gives the protein CASSVDRAGEQYF.

V gene TRBV2 combines with J gene TRBJ1-1; D might be TRBD1 (6 bases). This CDR3 is 14 amino acids long. Trimming removed 5 bases at V and 1 base at J, with 11 bases between. Germline CDR1 is SNHLY and CDR2 is FYNNEI. CDR3 sequence: CASSLGQRNTEAFF. The CDR3 DNA sequence: TGTGCCAGCAGTTTAGGACAGCGGAACACTGAAGCTTTCTTT.

The chain uses TRBV2 and TRBJ2-7; 9 bases fit TRBD1. The germline gives CDR1 SNHLY, CDR2 FYNNEI. The CDR3 runs to 14 residues. Unmatched junction bases numbered 4, after V lost 6 bases and J lost 1 base. For the CDR3, the DNA is TGTGCCAGCAGCGGGGACAGGGAATCCTACGAGCAGTACTTC. As protein: CASSGDRESYEQYF.

The chain carries TRBV27 and TRBJ2-7; possibly TRBD1 for D (6 bases). Between the trimmed V and J ends, which lost 6 bases and 7 bases, there was a span of 16 bases. CDR1 and CDR2 from the germline V gene are MNHEY and SMNVEV (reference sequence). This CDR3 is built from 13 residues. CDR3 amino acids: CASSHREGAEQYF. The CDR3 bases are TGTGCCAGCAGCCACAGGGAAGGGGCGGAGCAGTACTTC.

J is TRBJ2-7 and V is TRBV5-4; 10 bases line up with TRBD1. J gave up 5 bases and V 4 bases, and 6 bases lay outside the gene matches. This CDR3 has 14 residues. In germline, CDR1 is SGHNT, CDR2 YYREEE (reference sequence). In nucleotides, the CDR3 is TGTGCCAGCAGCCCGACAGGGGGCCGGCACGAGCAGTACTTC. Translated, it gives CASSPTGGRHEQYF.

This clone was detected once. The rearrangement uses TRBV27 and TRBJ2-1; D remains ambiguous. The V end lost 3 bases, the J end lost 2 bases, and 8 bases lay between the germline ends. This CDR3 is 14 amino acids long. In germline, CDR1 is MNHEY, CDR2 SMNVEV (reference sequence). The CDR3 here is CASSFTPPYNEQFF. The CDR3 DNA follows: TGTGCCAGCAGTTTCACTCCTCCCTACAATGAGCAGTTCTTC.

Notes on this clone: Other nucleotide sequences in the sample specify the same CDR3. This chain links TRBV7-9 with TRBJ1-5; D is unclear. Deletions cut 3 bases from V and 6 bases from J, with 6 bases between. Germline values: CDR1 SEHNR, CDR2 FQNEAQ (reference sequence). This CDR3 region has 12 residues. CDR3 bases: TGTGCCAGCAGCTTGGGAAGTCAGCCCCAGCATTTT. This sequence encodes CASSLGSQPQHF.

J is TRBJ1-6 and V is TRBV5-6, with TRBD1 as a possible D gene (5 bases). V lost 4 bases, J lost 12 bases, and 11 bases lay in between. Germline-derived CDR1 and CDR2 are SGHDT and YYEEEE. The CDR3 totals 12 residues. This chain's CDR3 is CASSPGGRPLHF. CDR3 nucleotides: TGTGCCAGCAGCCCTGGGGGGAGACCCCTCCACTTT.

CDR3 coding DNA: TGCGCCAGCAGCCAAGAAGTGGGCAGCTTAACCCAAGAGACCCAGTACTTC. Protein: CASSQEVGSLTQETQYF. The chain links TRBV4-3 to TRBJ2-5; D gene unclear. Germline V gene data show CDR1 as LGHNA and CDR2 as YSLEER. The CDR3 is 17 amino acids. Trimming removed 0 bases at V and 1 base at J, with 15 bases between.